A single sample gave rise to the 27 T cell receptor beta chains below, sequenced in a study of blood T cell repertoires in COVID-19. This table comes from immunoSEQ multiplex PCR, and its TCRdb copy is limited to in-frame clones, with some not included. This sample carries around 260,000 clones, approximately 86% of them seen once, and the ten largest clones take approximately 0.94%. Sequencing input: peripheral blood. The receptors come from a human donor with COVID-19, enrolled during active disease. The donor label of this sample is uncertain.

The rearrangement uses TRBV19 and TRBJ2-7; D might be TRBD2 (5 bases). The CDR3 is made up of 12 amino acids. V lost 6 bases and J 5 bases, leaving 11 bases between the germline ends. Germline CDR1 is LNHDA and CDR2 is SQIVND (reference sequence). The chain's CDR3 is CASSPGGHEQYF. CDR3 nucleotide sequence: TGTGCCAGTAGCCCCGGAGGTCACGAGCAGTACTTC.

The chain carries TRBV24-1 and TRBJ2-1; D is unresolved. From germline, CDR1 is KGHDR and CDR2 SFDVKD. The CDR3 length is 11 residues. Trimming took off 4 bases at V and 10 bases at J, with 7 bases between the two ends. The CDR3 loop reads CATSDGLEQFF. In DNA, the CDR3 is TGTGCCACCAGTGACGGTTTGGAGCAGTTCTTC.

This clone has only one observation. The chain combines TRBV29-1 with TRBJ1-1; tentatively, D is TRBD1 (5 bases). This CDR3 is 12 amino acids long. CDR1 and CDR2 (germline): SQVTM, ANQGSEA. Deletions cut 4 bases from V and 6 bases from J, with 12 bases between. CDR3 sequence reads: CSVAGGGSEAFF. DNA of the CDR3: TGCAGCGTTGCGGGGGGTGGGTCTGAAGCTTTCTTT.

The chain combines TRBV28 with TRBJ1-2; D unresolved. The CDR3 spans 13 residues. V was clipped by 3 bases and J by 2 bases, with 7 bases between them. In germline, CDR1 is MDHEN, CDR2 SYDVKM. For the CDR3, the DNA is TGTGCCAGCAGTTTCCGGGTGAACTATGGCTACACCTTC. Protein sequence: CASSFRVNYGYTF.

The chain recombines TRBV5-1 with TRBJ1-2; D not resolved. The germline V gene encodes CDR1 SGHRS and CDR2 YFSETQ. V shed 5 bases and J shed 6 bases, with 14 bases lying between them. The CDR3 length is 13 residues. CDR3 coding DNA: TGCGCCAGCAGGCTCCTCCACTCGGATGGCTACACCTTC. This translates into CASRLLHSDGYTF.

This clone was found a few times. CDR3 residues: CASSAGTGGLSTNEKLFF. For the CDR3, the DNA is TGTGCCAGCAGTGCGGGGACAGGGGGCCTCTCAACTAATGAAAAACTGTTTTTT. The chain combines TRBV6-1 with TRBJ1-4, with 12 bases aligning to TRBD1. CDR3 length equals 18 residues. Germline V lookup: CDR1 MNHNS, CDR2 SASEGT. J was trimmed by 0 bases and V by 4 bases; bases with no gene match: 6.

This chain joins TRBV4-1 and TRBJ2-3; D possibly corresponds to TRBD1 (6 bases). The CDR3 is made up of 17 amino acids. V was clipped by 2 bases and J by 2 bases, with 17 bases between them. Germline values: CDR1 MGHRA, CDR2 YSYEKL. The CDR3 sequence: CASSQQGNTGNTDTQYF. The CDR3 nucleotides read TGCGCCAGCAGCCAACAGGGCAACACAGGGAACACAGATACGCAGTATTTT.

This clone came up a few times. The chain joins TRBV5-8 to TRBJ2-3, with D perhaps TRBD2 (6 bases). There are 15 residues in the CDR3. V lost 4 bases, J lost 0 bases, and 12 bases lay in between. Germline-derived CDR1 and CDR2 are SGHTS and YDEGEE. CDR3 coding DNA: TGTGCCAGCAGCCGGGACTCCGCTAGCACAGATACGCAGTATTTT. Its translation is CASSRDSASTDTQYF.

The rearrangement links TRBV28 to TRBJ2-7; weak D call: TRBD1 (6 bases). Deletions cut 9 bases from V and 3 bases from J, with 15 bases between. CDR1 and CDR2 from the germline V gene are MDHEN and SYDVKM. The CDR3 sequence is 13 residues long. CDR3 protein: CASTRGLIYEQYF. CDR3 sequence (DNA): TGTGCCAGTACCAGGGGATTGATCTACGAGCAGTACTTC.

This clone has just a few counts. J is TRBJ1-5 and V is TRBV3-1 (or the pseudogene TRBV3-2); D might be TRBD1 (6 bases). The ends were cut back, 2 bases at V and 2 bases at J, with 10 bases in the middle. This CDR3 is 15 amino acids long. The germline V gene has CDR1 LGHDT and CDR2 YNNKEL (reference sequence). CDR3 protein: CASSQQGFGNQPQHF. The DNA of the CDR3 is TGTGCCAGCAGCCAACAGGGGTTTGGCAATCAGCCCCAGCATTTT.

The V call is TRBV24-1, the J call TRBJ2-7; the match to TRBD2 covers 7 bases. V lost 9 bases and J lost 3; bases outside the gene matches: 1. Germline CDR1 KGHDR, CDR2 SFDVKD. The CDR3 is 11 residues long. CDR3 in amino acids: CATSGGYEQYF. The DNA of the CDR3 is TGTGCCACCTCGGGGGGCTACGAGCAGTACTTC.

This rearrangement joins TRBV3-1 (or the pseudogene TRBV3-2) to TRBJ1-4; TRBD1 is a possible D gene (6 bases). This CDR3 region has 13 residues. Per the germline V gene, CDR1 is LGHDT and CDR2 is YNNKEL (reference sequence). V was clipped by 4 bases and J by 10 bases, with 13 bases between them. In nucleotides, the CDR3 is TGTGCCAGCAGCCCAGGGGTGGGCGGAAAACTGTTTTTT. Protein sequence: CASSPGVGGKLFF.

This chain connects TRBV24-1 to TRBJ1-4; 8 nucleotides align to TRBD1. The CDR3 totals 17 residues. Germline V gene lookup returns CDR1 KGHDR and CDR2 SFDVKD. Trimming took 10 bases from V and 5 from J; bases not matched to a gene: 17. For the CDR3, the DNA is TGTGCCACGGGGCTAGGGACAGGACCCATGGAAAATGAAAAACTGTTTTTT. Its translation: CATGLGTGPMENEKLFF.

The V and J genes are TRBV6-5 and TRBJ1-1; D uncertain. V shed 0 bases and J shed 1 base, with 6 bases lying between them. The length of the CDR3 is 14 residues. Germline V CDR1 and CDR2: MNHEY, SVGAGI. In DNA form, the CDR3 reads TGTGCCAGCAGTTACTCGGTCGGGAACACTGAAGCTTTCTTT. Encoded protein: CASSYSVGNTEAFF.

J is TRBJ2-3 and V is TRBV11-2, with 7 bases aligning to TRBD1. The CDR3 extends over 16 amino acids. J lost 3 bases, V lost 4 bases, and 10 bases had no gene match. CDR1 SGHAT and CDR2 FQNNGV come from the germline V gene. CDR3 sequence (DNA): TGTGCCAGCAGCTCGAGACAGGGCCCCTTAACAGATACGCAGTATTTT. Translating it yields CASSSRQGPLTDTQYF. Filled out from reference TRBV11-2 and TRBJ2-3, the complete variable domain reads EAGVAQSPRYKIIEKRQSVAFWCNPISGHATLYWYQQILGQGPKLLIQFQNNGVVDDSQLPKDRFSAERLKGVDSTLKIQPAKLEDSAVYLCASSSRQGPLTDTQYFGPGTRLTVL.

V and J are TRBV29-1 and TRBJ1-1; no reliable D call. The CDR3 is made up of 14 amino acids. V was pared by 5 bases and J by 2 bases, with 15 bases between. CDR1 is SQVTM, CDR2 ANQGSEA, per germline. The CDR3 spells CSVRSTSSNTEAFF. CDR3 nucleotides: TGCAGCGTTCGGAGTACAAGTTCCAACACTGAAGCTTTCTTT.

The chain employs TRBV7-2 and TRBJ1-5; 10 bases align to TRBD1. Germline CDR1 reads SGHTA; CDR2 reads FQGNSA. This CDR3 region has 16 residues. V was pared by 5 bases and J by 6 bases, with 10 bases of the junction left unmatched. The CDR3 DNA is TGTGCCAGCAGCAATAGGGGGGACAGGGGTGGTCAGCCCCAGCATTTT. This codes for CASSNRGDRGGQPQHF.

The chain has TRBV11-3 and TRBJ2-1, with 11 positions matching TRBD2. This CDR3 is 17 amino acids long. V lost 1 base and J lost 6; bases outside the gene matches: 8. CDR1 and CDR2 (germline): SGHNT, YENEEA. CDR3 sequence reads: CASSLASGRPGGNEQFF. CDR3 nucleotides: TGTGCCAGCAGCTTAGCTAGCGGGAGGCCCGGGGGCAATGAGCAGTTCTTC.

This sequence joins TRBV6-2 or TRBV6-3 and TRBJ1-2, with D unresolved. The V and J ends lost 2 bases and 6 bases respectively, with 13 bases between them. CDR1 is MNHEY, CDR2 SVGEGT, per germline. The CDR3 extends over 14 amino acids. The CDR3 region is CASSYGQVGDGYTF. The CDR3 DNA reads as TGTGCCAGCAGTTACGGGCAGGTTGGCGATGGCTACACCTTC.

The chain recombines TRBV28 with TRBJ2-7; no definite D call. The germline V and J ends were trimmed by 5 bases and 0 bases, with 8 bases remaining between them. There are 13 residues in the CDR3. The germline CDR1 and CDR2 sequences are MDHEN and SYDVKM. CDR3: CASSPPSSYEQYF. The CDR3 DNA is TGTGCCAGCAGTCCCCCTAGCTCCTACGAGCAGTACTTC. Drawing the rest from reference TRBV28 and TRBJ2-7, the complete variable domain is DVKVTQSSRYLVKRTGEKVFLECVQDMDHENMFWYRQDPGLGLRLIYFSYDVKMKEKGDIPEGYSVSREKKERFSLILESASTNQTSMYLCASSPPSSYEQYFGPGTRLTVT.

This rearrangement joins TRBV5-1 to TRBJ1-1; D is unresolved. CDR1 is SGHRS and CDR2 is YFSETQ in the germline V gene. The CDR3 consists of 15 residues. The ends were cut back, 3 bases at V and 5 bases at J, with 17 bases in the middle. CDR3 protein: CASSSNSGVRTEAFF. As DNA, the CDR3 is TGCGCCAGCAGCTCGAATTCCGGGGTGCGGACTGAAGCTTTCTTT.

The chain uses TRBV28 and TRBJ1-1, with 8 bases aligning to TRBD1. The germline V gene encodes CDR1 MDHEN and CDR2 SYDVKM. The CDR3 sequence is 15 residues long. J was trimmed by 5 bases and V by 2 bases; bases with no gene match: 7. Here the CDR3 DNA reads TGTGCCAGCAGTTTACAGGGGGCAGGATGGACTGAAGCTTTCTTT. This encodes CASSLQGAGWTEAFF.

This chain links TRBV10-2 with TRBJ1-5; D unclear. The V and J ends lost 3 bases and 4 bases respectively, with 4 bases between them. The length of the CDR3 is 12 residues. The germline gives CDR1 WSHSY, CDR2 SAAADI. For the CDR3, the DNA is TGCGCCAGCAGTGAACGGAATCAGCCCCAGCATTTT. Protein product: CASSERNQPQHF.

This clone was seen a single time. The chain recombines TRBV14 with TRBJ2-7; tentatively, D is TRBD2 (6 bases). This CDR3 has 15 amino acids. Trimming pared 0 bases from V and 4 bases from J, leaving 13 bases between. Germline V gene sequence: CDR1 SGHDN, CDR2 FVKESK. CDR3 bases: TGTGCCAGCAGCCAAGATTCCGGGAGAAGGTACGAGCAGTACTTC. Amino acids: CASSQDSGRRYEQYF.

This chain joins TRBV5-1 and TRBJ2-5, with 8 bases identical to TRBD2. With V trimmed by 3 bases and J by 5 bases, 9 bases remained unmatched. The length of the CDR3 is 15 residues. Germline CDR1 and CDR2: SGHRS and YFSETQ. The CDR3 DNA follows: TGCGCCAGCAGCTCCGAAGCGGGAGAAGAGGAGACCCAGTACTTC. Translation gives CASSSEAGEEETQYF.

The CDR3 DNA is TGTGCCAGCAGCGTCGTCCTGAACACTGAAGCTTTCTTT. This sequence encodes CASSVVLNTEAFF. V usage is TRBV9 and J usage is TRBJ1-1; no reliable D call. Germline lookup yields CDR1 SGDLS and CDR2 YYNGEE. V lost 2 bases and J lost 0, with 5 bases in between. This CDR3 is 13 amino acids long.

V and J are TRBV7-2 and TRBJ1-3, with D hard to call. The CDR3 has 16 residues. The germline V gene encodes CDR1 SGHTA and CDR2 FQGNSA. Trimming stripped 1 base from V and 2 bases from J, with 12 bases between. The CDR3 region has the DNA TGTGCCAGCAGCTTAGGTATTTTACGGGCTGGAAACACCATATATTTT. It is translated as CASSLGILRAGNTIYF.